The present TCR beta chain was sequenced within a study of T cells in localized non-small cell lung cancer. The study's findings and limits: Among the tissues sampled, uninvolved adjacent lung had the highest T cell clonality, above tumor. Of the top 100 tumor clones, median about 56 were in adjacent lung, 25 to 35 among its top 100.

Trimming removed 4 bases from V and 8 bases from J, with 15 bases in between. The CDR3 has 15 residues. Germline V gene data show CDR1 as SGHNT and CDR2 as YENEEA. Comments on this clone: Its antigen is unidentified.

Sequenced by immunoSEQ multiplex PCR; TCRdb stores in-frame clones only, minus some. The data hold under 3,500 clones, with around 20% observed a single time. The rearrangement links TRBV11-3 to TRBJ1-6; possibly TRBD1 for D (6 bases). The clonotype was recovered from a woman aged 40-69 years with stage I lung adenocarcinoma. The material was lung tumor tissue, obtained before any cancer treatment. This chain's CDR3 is CASSSGARWDSPLHF. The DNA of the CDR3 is TGTGCCAGCAGCTCAGGGGCCAGGTGGGATTCACCCCTCCACTTT.